This T cell receptor beta chain comes out of a study of T cell changes during pregnancy in multiple sclerosis. Germline CDR1 is LNHNV and CDR2 is YYDKDF (reference sequence). This CDR3 contains 16 residues. V lost 1 base to trimming and J lost 4 bases; unmatched junction nucleotides: 5. This table comes from immunoSEQ multiplex PCR, and its TCRdb copy is limited to in-frame clones, with some not included. Among 30,000 to 45,000 clones, 90% to 95% were seen once, and the ten largest hold 0.45% to 0.55%. The rearrangement uses TRBV15 and TRBJ1-2; 11 positions match TRBD1. The sample in question was CD4+ T cells from peripheral blood mononuclear cells, obtained in the second trimester of pregnancy. The receptor's source is a female donor in good health, enrolled as a control in a pregnancy study. CDR3: CATSRGGQGGGYGYTF. The CDR3 DNA reads as TGTGCCACCAGCAGAGGGGGACAGGGGGGAGGCTATGGCTACACCTTC.